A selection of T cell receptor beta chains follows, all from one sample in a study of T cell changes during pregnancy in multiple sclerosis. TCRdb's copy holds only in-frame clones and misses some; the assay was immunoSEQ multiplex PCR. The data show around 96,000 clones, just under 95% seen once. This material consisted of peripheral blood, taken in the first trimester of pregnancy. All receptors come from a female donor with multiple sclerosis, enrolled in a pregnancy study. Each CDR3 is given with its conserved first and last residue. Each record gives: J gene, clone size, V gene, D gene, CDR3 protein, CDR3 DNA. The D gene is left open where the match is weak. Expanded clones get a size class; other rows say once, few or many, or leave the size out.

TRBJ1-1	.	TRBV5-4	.	CASSLSRNTEAFF	TGTGCCAGCAGCTTGTCCAGAAACACTGAAGCTTTCTTT
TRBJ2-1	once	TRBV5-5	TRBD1	CASSIAGTGCFF	TGTGCCAGCAGCATTGCCGGGACAGGTTGTTTCTTC
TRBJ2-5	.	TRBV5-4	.	CASSIYGETQYF	TGTGCCAGCAGCATCTACGGAGAGACCCAGTACTTC
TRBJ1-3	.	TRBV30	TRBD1	CAWSGQGADTIYF	TGTGCCTGGAGTGGACAGGGAGCAGACACCATATATTTT
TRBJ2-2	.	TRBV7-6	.	CASSLEAEITGELFF	TGTGCCAGCAGCTTAGAGGCGGAGATCACCGGGGAGCTGTTTTTT
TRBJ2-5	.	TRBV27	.	CASSPSRREPMTQYF	TGTGCCAGCAGTCCCTCCCGCCGGGAACCCATGACCCAGTACTTC
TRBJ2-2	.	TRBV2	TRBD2	CASRGLLAGGLGELFF	TGTGCCAGCAGAGGGCTACTAGCGGGGGGGCTTGGGGAGCTGTTTTTT
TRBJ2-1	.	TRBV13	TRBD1	CASSPPGQGYNEQFF	TGTGCCAGCAGCCCCCCGGGACAGGGTTACAATGAGCAGTTCTTC
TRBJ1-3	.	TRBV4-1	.	CASSQEGSTGNTIYF	TGCGCCAGCAGCCAAGAGGGCAGTACTGGAAACACCATATATTTT
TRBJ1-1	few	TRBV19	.	CASSYGGTEAFF	TGTGCCAGTAGTTACGGCGGCACTGAAGCTTTCTTT
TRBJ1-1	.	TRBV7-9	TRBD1	CASSVPGQGGEAFF	TGTGCCAGCAGCGTCCCGGGACAGGGTGGTGAAGCTTTCTTT
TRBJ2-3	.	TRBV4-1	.	CASSQDDTRLLDTQYF	TGCGCCAGCAGCCAAGATGATACCCGACTTTTAGATACGCAGTATTTT
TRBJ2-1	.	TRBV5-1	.	CASSLQGPYNEQFF	TGCGCCAGCAGCTTGCAGGGGCCCTACAATGAGCAGTTCTTC
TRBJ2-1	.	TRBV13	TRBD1	CASSSGTGGTYNEQFF	TGTGCCAGCAGCTCGGGGACAGGGGGCACGTACAATGAGCAGTTCTTC
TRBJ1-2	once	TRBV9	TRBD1	CASSVGGGTGYGYTF	TGTGCCAGCAGCGTAGGAGGAGGGACAGGCTATGGCTACACCTTC
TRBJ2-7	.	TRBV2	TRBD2	CASRRLASPYEQYF	TGTGCCAGCAGAAGACTAGCTTCCCCGTACGAGCAGTACTTC
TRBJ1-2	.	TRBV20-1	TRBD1	CSANTGGGYTF	TGCAGTGCGAACACAGGGGGCGGCTACACCTTC
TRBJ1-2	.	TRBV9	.	CASSETQTGNYGYTF	TGTGCCAGCAGCGAGACCCAGACAGGAAACTATGGCTACACCTTC
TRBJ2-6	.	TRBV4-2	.	CASSQDLQAASGANVLTF	TGTGCCAGCAGCCAAGATCTTCAGGCAGCCTCTGGGGCCAACGTCCTGACTTTC
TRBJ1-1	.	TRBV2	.	CASSEGPTDTEAFF	TGTGCCAGCAGTGAGGGCCCGACGGACACTGAAGCTTTCTTT
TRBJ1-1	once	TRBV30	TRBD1	CAWTLGQGVEAFF	TGTGCCTGGACTTTGGGACAGGGAGTAGAAGCTTTCTTT
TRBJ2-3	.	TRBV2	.	CASGGYGLSTDTQYF	TGTGCCAGTGGGGGGTATGGGCTAAGCACAGATACGCAGTATTTT
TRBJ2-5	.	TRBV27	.	CASTPGTQYF	TGTGCCAGCACCCCGGGAACCCAGTACTTC
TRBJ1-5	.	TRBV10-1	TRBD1	CASSESPDRARQPQHF	TGCGCCAGCAGTGAGTCGCCGGACAGGGCCCGTCAGCCCCAGCATTTT
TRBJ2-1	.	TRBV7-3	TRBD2	CASSLFRGGPTEQFF	TGTGCCAGCAGCTTATTCCGGGGGGGGCCTACGGAGCAGTTCTTC